The rows below give T cell receptor beta chains drawn from one sample of a study of shared clonotypes between healthy human individuals. Repertoires were generated with immunoSEQ multiplex PCR, while TCRdb's copy carries only in-frame clones and drops some. The sample yields about 1.4 million clones, roughly 96% seen once. What was sequenced was naive CD4+ T cells sorted from blood. Every receptor here comes from a young man in good health. Each CDR3 is given with its conserved first and last residue. The D gene is left open where the match is weak. Clone size appears in some rows only: once, few, many, or a class for an expanded clone.

v_call	j_call	clone_size	d_call	cdr3_nt	cdr3_aa
TRBV10-1	TRBJ2-3	once	NA	TGCGCCAGCAGTGACCCAGGGGCCCCCACAGATACGCAGTATTTT	CASSDPGAPTDTQYF
TRBV5-5	TRBJ2-2	NA	NA	TGTGCCAGCAGCTTTCCGTCCACCGGGGAGCTGTTTTTT	CASSFPSTGELFF
TRBV27	TRBJ1-4	NA	TRBD1	TGTGCCAGCAGTTTATCAGGGGACAGCCGCGAAAAACTGTTTTTT	CASSLSGDSREKLFF
TRBV12-5	TRBJ2-7	NA	TRBD2	TGTGCTAGTGGTAAATACGGGACTAAGCCTTTCGAGCAGTACTTC	CASGKYGTKPFEQYF
TRBV5-4	TRBJ1-1	NA	NA	TGTGCCAGCAGCCGACCGACAGGTCAGACTGAAGCTTTCTTT	CASSRPTGQTEAFF
TRBV15	TRBJ2-7	NA	NA	TGTGCCACCAGCAGAGCCCAGGGGGGAACGCCCTACGAGCAGTACTTC	CATSRAQGGTPYEQYF
TRBV6-6	TRBJ1-1	NA	NA	TGTGCCAGCGGAAGGAACACTGAAGCTTTCTTT	CASGRNTEAFF
TRBV28	TRBJ2-2	NA	TRBD2	TGTGCCAGCAGTCTAGCGGGGAACACCGGGGAGCTGTTTTTT	CASSLAGNTGELFF
TRBV19	TRBJ2-7	NA	NA	TGTGCCAGTAGTATAGATGCTAGCGTCTCCTACGAGCAGTACTTC	CASSIDASVSYEQYF
TRBV20-1	TRBJ2-5	few	NA	TGCAGTGCTAGAACCGAGACCCAGTACTTC	CSARTETQYF
TRBV11-2	TRBJ2-7	NA	NA	TGTGCCAGCAGACCACAAAACTACGAGCAGTACTTC	CASRPQNYEQYF
TRBV18	TRBJ2-5	NA	NA	TGTGCCAGCTCACGGGAGCGGGACCAAGAGACCCAGTACTTC	CASSRERDQETQYF
TRBV5-4	TRBJ1-2	NA	NA	TGTGCCAGCACCCAGGGTGAGCGAAGAATCTATGGCTACACCTTC	CASTQGERRIYGYTF
TRBV19	TRBJ2-7	few	TRBD2	TGTGCCAGTAGTGGACTAGCGGGAGCCTACGAGCAGTACTTC	CASSGLAGAYEQYF
TRBV28	TRBJ2-7	NA	NA	TGTGCCAGCAGTTACAGGAAGTCCTACGAGCAGTACTTC	CASSYRKSYEQYF
TRBV27	TRBJ2-7	NA	NA	TGTGCCAGCATGTTAGGGATCGAGCAGTACTTC	CASMLGIEQYF
TRBV9	TRBJ2-7	NA	NA	TGTGCCAGCAGCGTAGCCCCCCGGGACCCTAACTACGAGCAGTACTTC	CASSVAPRDPNYEQYF
TRBV18	TRBJ2-7	NA	NA	TGTGCCAGCTCCCTGACAGTGCACTACGAGCAGTACTTC	CASSLTVHYEQYF
TRBV10-1	TRBJ2-7	NA	NA	TGCGCCAGCAGTGAGGCGGCGGGCGAGCAGTACTTC	CASSEAAGEQYF
TRBV10-3	TRBJ1-1	NA	NA	TGTGCCAGCTACAGGGACCGGGGTTCCAGAATCACTGAAGCTTTCTTT	CASYRDRGSRITEAFF